This T cell receptor beta chain was observed in a study of cytomegalovirus exposure and HLA in healthy donors. Though probably carrying unrecorded immune exposures, donors were nominally healthy at sampling. Primers included in the PCR were 60 Vbeta and 13 Jbeta primers. Repertoires were generated with immunoSEQ multiplex PCR, while TCRdb's copy carries only in-frame clones and drops some. The table records fewer than 70,000 clones, about 73% of them present only once. The count of this clone is one. Its matching antigen is unknown. The junction had 11 bases not matched to a gene; V was cut back by 6 bases and J by 1 base. CDR1 is SNHLY, CDR2 FYNNEI, per germline. This CDR3 spans 16 amino acids. General study findings and limits: Judged likely to be a sequencing artifact was a cluster of highly shared sequence variants. A later look showed TCR association rates differing by HLA locus, highest for DRB1 and lowest for HLA-C.

The J gene is TRBJ1-1, the V gene TRBV2; 7 positions agree with TRBD1. The TCR comes from a woman aged 25 to 39 in good health and CMV-seronegative. Source material: PBMCs. The CDR3 reads CASSPDRVTENTEAFF. The CDR3 nucleotides read TGTGCCAGCAGCCCAGACAGGGTAACGGAGAACACTGAAGCTTTCTTT.